This T cell receptor beta chain comes out of a study of CD8 T cells in ankylosing spondylitis. Trimming at V came to 4 bases and at J to 4 bases, leaving 9 bases not matched to a gene. The CDR3 is 16 amino acids. Looked up from germline, CDR1 is SNHLY and CDR2 is FYNNEI. This clonotype was counted a few times. Quantitative molecular-barcoded 5'-RACE generated the TCR beta libraries. TCRdb ran MiXCR on the 5' RACE reads and lists one entry per CDR3 protein. The table records under 120,000 distinct CDR3 sequences, more than 20% of them present only once. The clonotype was recovered from a male donor with ankylosing spondylitis. This sequence joins TRBV2 and TRBJ2-3, with 9 bases fitting TRBD2. Material: synovial fluid, either unsorted or a sorted T cell fraction (not recorded which). The DNA for the CDR3 is TGTGCCAGCAGTGCCTTACTAGCGGGTGGCGCAGATACGCAGTATTTT. Protein sequence: CASSALLAGGADTQYF.